One sample yielded the 24 T cell receptor beta chains listed below, sequenced in a study of vaccination effects on CD4 cells after COVID-19. These receptors' targets are unknown. Profiling relied on immunoSEQ multiplex PCR, and the TCRdb table lists in-frame clones only, not all of them. The data hold tens of thousands of clones, with approximately 74% observed a single time. Sequencing in the ViraFEST assay came after antigen-specific CD4+ T cells had been expanded with viral peptide pools, which were used to stimulate PBMC. Upon completion of roughly ten days in culture, CD4+ T cells were isolated. The specimen was CD4+ T cells from PBMCs cultured with HCoV-229E spike peptides, collected before COVID-19 vaccination. The receptors were gathered from a human donor who received a COVID-19 vaccine.

J is TRBJ1-1 and V is TRBV6-1; 7 bases line up with TRBD1. The junction had 4 bases not matched to a gene; V was cut back by 2 bases and J by 4 bases. Per the germline V gene, CDR1 is MNHNS and CDR2 is SASEGT. The CDR3 spans 14 residues. CDR3 in DNA: TGTGCCAGCAGTGAATATGACAGGGCCACTGAAGCTTTCTTT. Translating it yields CASSEYDRATEAFF.

The chain has TRBV19 and TRBJ1-6; 8 nucleotides line up with TRBD1. Trimming took 6 bases from V and 9 from J; bases not matched to a gene: 13. The CDR3 consists of 16 residues. CDR1 and CDR2 from the germline V gene are LNHDA and SQIVND (reference sequence). CDR3 region: CASSPLGDRGGSPLHF. For the CDR3, the DNA is TGTGCCAGTAGCCCCCTAGGAGACAGGGGAGGTTCACCCCTCCACTTT.

J is TRBJ2-3 and V is TRBV6-1, with D tentatively TRBD1 (6 bases). The germline CDR1 and CDR2 sequences are MNHNS and SASEGT. V shed 1 base and J shed 2 bases, with 10 bases lying between them. This CDR3 spans 15 amino acids. The CDR3 here is CASSEDRDNTDTQYF. In nucleotides, the CDR3 is TGTGCCAGCAGTGAAGACCGGGACAACACAGATACGCAGTATTTT.

The genes are TRBV19 and TRBJ1-1; no reliable D call. Trimming shortened V by 7 bases and J by 2 bases, and 14 bases separated the two germline ends. Germline values: CDR1 LNHDA, CDR2 SQIVND (reference sequence). There are 14 residues in the CDR3. CDR3 DNA sequence: TGTGCCAGTACCCCGGCGGGCTCTAACACTGAAGCTTTCTTT. Amino acid sequence: CASTPAGSNTEAFF.

This clone was observed a handful of times. The V gene is TRBV11-2, the J gene TRBJ1-4; a possible D gene is TRBD1 (6 bases). Trimming took off 5 bases at V and 3 bases at J, with 13 bases between the two ends. The CDR3 is 15 amino acids. The germline V gene encodes CDR1 SGHAT and CDR2 FQNNGV. The CDR3: CASSAGGRPNEKLFF. CDR3 in DNA: TGTGCCAGCAGCGCCGGGGGGCGACCTAATGAAAAACTGTTTTTT.

The chain carries TRBV24-1 and TRBJ2-3, with TRBD2 matching 9 bases. V dropped 3 bases and J dropped 5; count of bases not matched to a gene: 5. The CDR3 contains 15 residues. Looked up from germline, CDR1 is KGHDR and CDR2 is SFDVKD. The CDR3 DNA reads as TGTGCCACCAGTGATCAGCGGGGGGCGGGAGATACGCAGTATTTT. Protein product: CATSDQRGAGDTQYF.

V gene TRBV9 combines with J gene TRBJ2-2; 10 bases match TRBD2. The V gene end was trimmed by 2 bases and the J gene end by 2 bases; junction bases not matched to a gene: 6. The germline V gene has CDR1 SGDLS and CDR2 YYNGEE. This CDR3 has 17 amino acids. CDR3 in amino acids: CASSVGVAGGNTGELFF. Written as DNA, the CDR3 is TGTGCCAGCAGCGTGGGTGTAGCGGGGGGAAACACCGGGGAGCTGTTTTTT.

The V and J genes are TRBV12-3 or TRBV12-4 and TRBJ2-2; unclear D gene. V lost 4 bases and J 13 bases, leaving 10 bases between the germline ends. The length of the CDR3 is 11 residues. CDR3 loop: CASSSRLGLFF. CDR3 coding DNA: TGTGCCAGCAGTTCCAGACTTGGGCTGTTTTTT.

There are a few counts of this clone. This rearrangement joins TRBV5-1 to TRBJ1-5; D gene ambiguous. The CDR3 consists of 13 residues. Germline loops: CDR1 SGHRS, CDR2 YFSETQ. V was trimmed by 3 bases and J by 4 bases, leaving 8 bases between them. The CDR3 reads CASSWAVNQPQHF. CDR3 nucleotide sequence: TGCGCCAGCAGCTGGGCAGTAAATCAGCCCCAGCATTTT. Filled out from reference TRBV5-1 and TRBJ1-5, the complete variable domain reads KAGVTQTPRYLIKTRGQQVTLSCSPISGHRSVSWYQQTPGQGLQFLFEYFSETQRNKGNFPGRFSGRQFSNSRSEMNVSTLELGDSALYLCASSWAVNQPQHFGDGTRLSIL.

This rearrangement joins TRBV23-1 to TRBJ2-1; weak D call: TRBD2 (5 bases). TRBV23-1 is flagged as an ORF with uncertain function. This CDR3 is built from 17 residues. The CDR3 region is CASVPGVCLAWVDEQFF. The CDR3 DNA reads TGCGCTTCAGTTCCCGGCGTGTGTCTAGCTTGGGTTGATGAGCAGTTCTTC.

There are a few counts of this clone. J is TRBJ2-3 and V is TRBV5-8; TRBD2 matches at 9 bases. V lost 7 bases, J lost 0 bases, and 15 bases stayed unmatched. Germline CDR1 and CDR2: SGHTS and YDEGEE. This CDR3 has 18 residues. DNA for the CDR3: TGTGCCAGCCCCCAGGGGCTAGCGGGGTTTTCTAGCACAGATACGCAGTATTTT. Translation: CASPQGLAGFSSTDTQYF.

This clone has a single count. The junction does not match germline at one end; this may be a read error. The rearrangement uses TRBV6-5 and TRBJ2-2, with 10 bases that match TRBD1. The CDR3 contains 14 residues. Germline CDR1 reads MNHEY; CDR2 reads SVGAGI. CDR3 nucleotides: TGTACCAGCAGCCAGGACAGGGGGTCCGGGGAGCTGTTTTTT. Protein sequence: CTSSQDRGSGELFF.

This clone was detected once. The chain combines TRBV11-2 with TRBJ1-3; TRBD1 aligns across 7 bases. The CDR3 consists of 15 residues. The germline gives CDR1 SGHAT, CDR2 FQNNGV. V lost 4 bases and J lost 4; bases outside the gene matches: 7. The DNA for the CDR3 is TGTGCCAGCAGCTCCCTGACAGGGCCGGGAAACACCATATATTTT. Its protein is CASSSLTGPGNTIYF.

This clone showed up just a few times. V usage is TRBV7-8 and J usage is TRBJ2-3, with D possibly being TRBD1 or TRBD2 (5 bases each). Germline CDR1 and CDR2: SGHVS and FQNEAQ. V lost 3 bases to trimming and J lost 4 bases, with 17 bases between them. The CDR3 runs 16 residues. As DNA, the CDR3 is TGTGCCAGCAGCTTTGGAATGAGGGGAACGGCAGATACGCAGTATTTT. Its translation is CASSFGMRGTADTQYF.

This chain connects TRBV19 to TRBJ2-7; D remains ambiguous. V was cut by 4 bases and J by 0 bases, with 7 bases left in between. CDR1 LNHDA and CDR2 SQIVND come from the germline V gene (reference sequence). The CDR3 has 13 amino acids. The CDR3 loop reads CASSRGSSYEQYV. For the CDR3, the DNA is TGTGCCAGTAGTAGGGGTAGCTCCTACGAGCAGTACGTC.

J is TRBJ2-5 and V is TRBV5-1; the D gene is possibly TRBD2 (5 bases). The germline gives CDR1 SGHRS, CDR2 YFSETQ. Between the trimmed V and J ends, which lost 7 bases and 5 bases, there was a span of 12 bases. The CDR3 is made up of 12 amino acids. CDR3 in DNA: TGCGCCAGCGGCCGTCCGGGGGAGACCCAGTACTTC. It encodes CASGRPGETQYF.

The V and J genes are TRBV6-5 and TRBJ2-3, with TRBD2 identical over 13 bases. J lost 6 bases, V lost 3 bases, and 6 bases had no gene match. Germline CDR1 and CDR2: MNHEY and SVGAGI. The CDR3 has 16 amino acids. CDR3 sequence reads: CASSYTSGGASDTQYF. In DNA form, the CDR3 reads TGTGCCAGCAGTTATACTAGCGGGGGGGCCTCGGATACGCAGTATTTT.

The chain recombines TRBV5-4 with TRBJ2-5, with a tentative D call TRBD2 (7 bases). This CDR3 contains 17 residues. Germline-derived CDR1 and CDR2 are SGHNT and YYREEE (reference sequence). The V end was cut by 4 bases, the J end by 4 bases, with 23 bases between. The DNA of the CDR3 is TGTGCCAGCAGCGTTGTAAAACAGACGCGGGGGCGAGAGACCCAGTACTTC. It translates to CASSVVKQTRGRETQYF.

The rearrangement links TRBV6-2 or TRBV6-3 to TRBJ2-3, with D unresolved. The length of the CDR3 is 15 residues. V was shortened by 4 bases and J by 1 base, with 12 bases between the two germline ends. Germline V gene sequence: CDR1 MNHEY, CDR2 SVGEGT. CDR3 residues: CASSFIGSGTDTQYF. CDR3 bases: TGTGCCAGCAGTTTCATCGGCAGCGGCACAGATACGCAGTATTTT.

The gene calls are TRBV2 and TRBJ2-2, with 8 bases aligning to TRBD2. Losses at the gene ends were 9 bases for V and 0 bases for J; bases not matched to a gene: 3. The V gene's germline CDR1 is SNHLY and CDR2 FYNNEI. This CDR3 comprises 14 residues. Written as DNA, the CDR3 is TGTGCCAGTAGCGGGGACTCGAACACCGGGGAGCTGTTTTTT. Translated, it gives CASSGDSNTGELFF.

J is TRBJ2-7 and V is TRBV19, with 9 nucleotides matching TRBD1. V lost 6 bases, J lost 2 bases, and 5 bases stayed unmatched. CDR1 is LNHDA, CDR2 SQIVND, per germline (reference sequence). The CDR3 spans 14 residues. In DNA, the CDR3 is TGTGCCAGTAGCCCGGGACAGGGACCCTACGAGCAGTACGTC. Residues: CASSPGQGPYEQYV.

The rearrangement links TRBV14 to TRBJ2-1; D remains unclear. Trimming stripped 1 base from V and 10 bases from J, with 11 bases between. The CDR3 covers 13 residues. Germline assignment: CDR1 SGHDN and CDR2 FVKESK. CDR3 region: CASSQVTSREQFF. The CDR3 bases are TGTGCCAGCAGCCAAGTCACTTCGAGGGAGCAGTTCTTC.

This sequence joins TRBV5-4 and TRBJ1-1, with 9 bases aligning to TRBD1. V shed 1 base and J 4 bases; nucleotides not matched to a gene: 5. Germline lookup yields CDR1 SGHNT and CDR2 YYREEE (reference sequence). The CDR3 loop spans 15 amino acids. The DNA of the CDR3 is TGTGCCAGCAGCTTGTCGGGACAGGGAAGCACTGAAGCTTTCTTT. Translating gives CASSLSGQGSTEAFF.

The CDR3 loop reads CASVLTLTDTQYF. For the CDR3, the DNA is TGTGCCAGCGTGTTAACCCTAACAGATACGCAGTATTTT. This chain links TRBV6-6 with TRBJ2-3, with D unresolved. Germline V gives CDR1 MNHNY, CDR2 SVGAGI (reference sequence). V was pared by 8 bases and J by 3 bases, with 12 bases between. CDR3 length: 13 residues.